The 30 T cell receptor beta chains below come from one sample, sequenced in a study of blood T cell repertoires in COVID-19. Assay used: immunoSEQ multiplex PCR; TCRdb lists only in-frame clones, some missing. The sample yields 150,000 to 200,000 clones, just over 90% seen once. The sequenced material came from peripheral blood. The receptors derive from a woman aged 55 to 70 with COVID-19, enrolled during active disease.

The CDR3 loop reads CASSLDQNSPLHF. The CDR3 DNA follows: TGTGCCAGCAGCTTAGATCAGAATTCACCCCTCCACTTT. The V gene is TRBV13, the J gene TRBJ1-6, with D unresolved. Trimming cost V 1 base and J 7 bases, with 5 bases left between them. Germline V gene sequence: CDR1 PRHDT, CDR2 FYEKMQ (reference sequence). The CDR3 loop spans 13 amino acids.

The CDR3 region has the DNA TGTGCCAGCAGCCTAGGGGGTAACACTGAAGCTTTCTTT. Translated, it gives CASSLGGNTEAFF. The chain links TRBV14 to TRBJ1-1, with D tentatively TRBD1 (6 bases). Between the trimmed V and J ends, which lost 4 bases and 2 bases, there was a span of 8 bases. Germline-derived CDR1 and CDR2 are SGHDN and FVKESK. The CDR3 runs 13 residues. Full variable domain (remainder filled in from reference TRBV14 and TRBJ1-1): EAGVTQFPSHSVIEKGQTVTLRCDPISGHDNLYWYRRVMGKEIKFLLHFVKESKQDESGMPNNRFLAERTGGTYSTLKVQPAELEDSGVYFCASSLGGNTEAFFGQGTRLTVV.

This sequence joins TRBV7-2 and TRBJ1-1; TRBD1 might be the D (5 bases). Trimming left V 2 bases short and J 1 base short, with 8 bases between. The CDR3 has 14 amino acids. The V gene's germline CDR1 is SGHTA and CDR2 FQGNSA. CDR3 protein: CASSLIGENTEAFF. The CDR3 DNA sequence: TGTGCCAGCAGCTTAATAGGGGAGAACACTGAAGCTTTCTTT. Supplemented by reference TRBV7-2 and TRBJ1-1, the full variable domain reads GAGVSQSPSNKVTEKGKDVELRCDPISGHTALYWYRQSLGQGLEFLIYFQGNSAPDKSGLPSDRFSAERTGGSVSTLTIQRTQQEDSAVYLCASSLIGENTEAFFGQGTRLTVV.

The sample holds one count of this clone. V usage is TRBV7-2 and J usage is TRBJ1-2; 10 bases map to TRBD1. J lost 0 bases, V lost 1 base, and 5 bases had no gene match. The germline CDR1 and CDR2 sequences are SGHTA and FQGNSA. CDR3 length: 17 amino acids. CDR3: CASSLDSGTGANYGYTF. DNA of the CDR3: TGTGCCAGCAGCTTAGATTCCGGGACAGGGGCTAACTATGGCTACACCTTC.

The rearrangement joins TRBV6-2 or TRBV6-3 to TRBJ1-1; 7 bases map to TRBD1. The junction had 6 bases not matched to a gene; V was cut back by 6 bases and J by 5 bases. The CDR3 runs 13 residues. The germline CDR1 and CDR2 sequences are MNHEY and SVGEGT. The CDR3 sequence: CASSRQGRTEAFF. In nucleotides, the CDR3 is TGTGCCAGCAGCCGACAGGGTAGAACTGAAGCTTTCTTT.

The CDR3 DNA reads TGTGCCATCAGTGAGTCGGAAAGCGCATCTAACTATGGCTACACCTTC. This codes for CAISESESASNYGYTF. The genes are TRBV10-3 and TRBJ1-2; no reliable D call. Germline V gene lookup returns CDR1 ENHRY and CDR2 SYGVKD. The ends were cut back, 0 bases at V and 0 bases at J, with 11 bases in the middle. The CDR3 runs to 16 residues.

This clone was picked up one time. The CDR3 DNA reads TGTGCCAGCAGCTTGGGGGGAGAAGGGACTGAAGCTTTCTTT. This translates into CASSLGGEGTEAFF. V is TRBV11-1 and J is TRBJ1-1, with D perhaps TRBD1 (5 bases). The CDR3 length is 14 residues. V gave up 3 bases and J gave up 5 bases, with 13 bases separating them. The germline V gene encodes CDR1 SGHAT and CDR2 FQDESV (reference sequence).

CDR3 in amino acids: CASSRDSLKHNSPLHF. In DNA, the CDR3 is TGTGCCAGCTCGCGGGACAGCCTCAAACATAATTCACCCCTCCACTTT. The chain carries TRBV18 and TRBJ1-6, with 7 bases lining up with TRBD1. V lost 6 bases to trimming and J lost 5 bases; unmatched junction nucleotides: 10. The CDR3 is 16 residues long. Germline V gene data show CDR1 as KGHSH and CDR2 as LQKENI. Looking up the rest from reference TRBV18 and TRBJ1-6 gives the full variable domain: NAGVMQNPRHLVRRRGQEARLRCSPMKGHSHVYWYRQLPEEGLKFMVYLQKENIIDESGMPKERFSAEFPKEGPSILRIQQVVRGDSAAYFCASSRDSLKHNSPLHFGNGTRLTVT.

The chain employs TRBV18 and TRBJ1-3; D unresolved. The CDR3 loop spans 16 amino acids. Germline CDR1 and CDR2: KGHSH and LQKENI. The V gene lost 1 base and the J gene lost 2 bases, with 12 bases spanning the gap. Written as DNA, the CDR3 is TGTGCCAGCTCACCACGGGCCGGGGAACCTGGAAACACCATATATTTT. As protein: CASSPRAGEPGNTIYF. The full variable domain, rest sourced from reference TRBV18 and TRBJ1-3, is NAGVMQNPRHLVRRRGQEARLRCSPMKGHSHVYWYRQLPEEGLKFMVYLQKENIIDESGMPKERFSAEFPKEGPSILRIQQVVRGDSAAYFCASSPRAGEPGNTIYFGEGSWLTVV.

The chain links TRBV6-5 to TRBJ1-4; no clear D. The CDR3 runs 15 residues. The V gene's germline CDR1 is MNHEY and CDR2 SVGAGI. Trimming left V 2 bases short and J 6 bases short, with 13 bases between. In DNA form, the CDR3 reads TGTGCCAGCAGTTACGCCCCAGGTTTGCATGAAAAACTGTTTTTT. Amino acid sequence: CASSYAPGLHEKLFF.

The rearrangement joins TRBV11-2 to TRBJ2-7; 9 bases agree with TRBD2. J was trimmed by 6 bases and V by 3 bases; bases with no gene match: 6. Germline V CDR1 and CDR2: SGHAT, FQNNGV. The CDR3 covers 14 residues. CDR3 amino acids: CASSFAGGPAEQYF. CDR3 coding DNA: TGTGCCAGCAGCTTTGCGGGGGGGCCTGCCGAGCAGTACTTC. Full variable domain (outside the CDR3, taken from reference TRBV11-2 and TRBJ2-7): EAGVAQSPRYKIIEKRQSVAFWCNPISGHATLYWYQQILGQGPKLLIQFQNNGVVDDSQLPKDRFSAERLKGVDSTLKIQPAKLEDSAVYLCASSFAGGPAEQYFGPGTRLTVT.

This clone was seen a handful of times. V is TRBV3-1 (or the pseudogene TRBV3-2) and J is TRBJ1-1, with TRBD1 as a possible D gene (6 bases). V was trimmed by 5 bases and J by 0 bases, leaving 13 bases between them. This CDR3 spans 15 amino acids. The germline CDR1 and CDR2 sequences are LGHDT and YNNKEL (reference sequence). The CDR3 DNA is TGTGCCAGCAGCGGTCAGGGGAGCATGAACACTGAAGCTTTCTTT. It encodes CASSGQGSMNTEAFF.

This rearrangement joins TRBV24-1 to TRBJ2-7; D remains ambiguous. V was cut by 3 bases and J by 1 base, with 9 bases left in between. This CDR3 comprises 14 residues. Per the germline V gene, CDR1 is KGHDR and CDR2 is SFDVKD. DNA of the CDR3: TGTGCCACCAGTGATGATGCGGTGTCCTACGAGCAGTACTTC. It is translated as CATSDDAVSYEQYF.

V usage is TRBV23-1 and J usage is TRBJ2-5, with D perhaps matching TRBD2 (5 bases). TRBV23-1 is placed among ORFs of uncertain function. The CDR3 is made up of 17 amino acids. Trimming removed 3 bases at V and 2 bases at J, with 19 bases between. The CDR3 is CASSQRAHIKSQETQYF. CDR3 DNA sequence: TGCGCCAGCAGTCAGAGGGCCCATATTAAATCTCAAGAGACCCAGTACTTC.

The sample holds one count of this clone. The chain combines TRBV5-1 with TRBJ2-5; maybe TRBD2 (6 bases). The CDR3 sequence is 15 residues long. Germline loops: CDR1 SGHRS, CDR2 YFSETQ. Trimming removed 2 bases at V and 2 bases at J, with 13 bases between. The CDR3 spells CASSFDGTYQETQYF. The CDR3 DNA reads as TGCGCCAGCAGCTTTGATGGGACTTATCAAGAGACCCAGTACTTC.

The V call is TRBV6-5, the J call TRBJ1-2; 10 nucleotides line up with TRBD1. Germline CDR1 MNHEY, CDR2 SVGAGI. V trimming: 7 bases; J trimming: 6 bases; junction bases outside the gene matches: 2. There are 12 residues in the CDR3. The CDR3 sequence is CASNDRGHGYTF. CDR3 sequence (DNA): TGTGCCAGCAACGACAGGGGGCATGGCTACACCTTC.

This chain connects TRBV6-2 or TRBV6-3 to TRBJ1-2; 11 nucleotides agree with TRBD1. The J segment lost 5 bases and the V segment lost 6 bases, leaving 17 bases of the junction unmatched. CDR1 MNHEY and CDR2 SVGEGT come from the germline V gene. The CDR3 totals 18 residues. The CDR3 reads CASSQYLDRGLAGYGYTF. In DNA, the CDR3 is TGTGCCAGCAGCCAATACTTGGACAGGGGGCTGGCGGGTTATGGCTACACCTTC.

For this clone: Distinct nucleotide sequences in the sample also encode this CDR3. The chain joins TRBV19 to TRBJ1-1, with D perhaps TRBD1 (5 bases). Per the germline V gene, CDR1 is LNHDA and CDR2 is SQIVND (reference sequence). V was trimmed by 5 bases and J by 0 bases, leaving 7 bases between them. CDR3 length: 13 amino acids. In nucleotides, the CDR3 is TGTGCCAGTAGTGACAGATTGAACACTGAAGCTTTCTTT. Translation: CASSDRLNTEAFF.

The rearrangement links TRBV7-2 to TRBJ1-5; D is unclear. V lost 6 bases, J lost 3 bases, and 15 bases lay in between. CDR1 is SGHTA and CDR2 is FQGNSA in the germline V gene. The CDR3 sequence is 15 residues long. The CDR3 spells CASSATRGLNQPQHF. Here the CDR3 DNA reads TGTGCCAGCAGTGCCACACGCGGCCTCAATCAGCCCCAGCATTTT. Filled out from reference TRBV7-2 and TRBJ1-5, the complete variable domain reads GAGVSQSPSNKVTEKGKDVELRCDPISGHTALYWYRQSLGQGLEFLIYFQGNSAPDKSGLPSDRFSAERTGGSVSTLTIQRTQQEDSAVYLCASSATRGLNQPQHFGDGTRLSIL.

This rearrangement joins TRBV19 to TRBJ1-5, with a possible D match to TRBD1 (5 bases). Germline V gene data show CDR1 as LNHDA and CDR2 as SQIVND (reference sequence). The V end lost 2 bases, the J end lost 2 bases, and 13 bases lay between the germline ends. There are 16 residues in the CDR3. CDR3 in amino acids: CASSIKSGAGNQPQHF. For the CDR3, the DNA is TGTGCCAGTAGTATAAAGAGCGGGGCTGGCAATCAGCCCCAGCATTTT.

About this clone itself: Within the sample, other DNA sequences also encode this same CDR3. J is TRBJ1-1 and V is TRBV18; unclear D gene. In germline, CDR1 is KGHSH, CDR2 LQKENI. There are 14 residues in the CDR3. V was shortened by 3 bases and J by 1 base, with 9 bases between the two germline ends. DNA for the CDR3: TGTGCCAGCTCACCCCTCCGGGAGAACACTGAAGCTTTCTTT. It translates to CASSPLRENTEAFF.

The chain couples TRBV11-2 to TRBJ2-3; D is undetermined. The CDR3 is 14 residues long. V lost 0 bases to trimming and J lost 1 base, with 5 bases between them. Germline V gene data show CDR1 as SGHAT and CDR2 as FQNNGV. CDR3 protein: CASSLDRGTDTQYF. Written as DNA, the CDR3 is TGTGCCAGCAGCTTAGATCGGGGCACAGATACGCAGTATTTT.

This clone has more than one count but fewer than ten. This rearrangement joins TRBV23-1 to TRBJ1-2; D is possibly TRBD1 (5 bases). TRBV23-1 falls under the ORF class, with uncertain function. This CDR3 spans 19 amino acids. V dropped 4 bases and J dropped 2 bases, with 26 bases sitting between them. Here the CDR3 reads CASSPYTRKEGSGNYGYTF. In nucleotides, the CDR3 is TGCGCCAGCAGTCCCTATACGAGGAAGGAGGGGTCCGGGAACTATGGCTACACCTTC.

The chain uses TRBV9 and TRBJ1-1, with D uncertain. Germline V gene data show CDR1 as SGDLS and CDR2 as YYNGEE. Trimming left V 3 bases short and J 1 base short, with 13 bases between. This CDR3 is built from 15 residues. The CDR3 spells CASSASQASNTEAFF. Here the CDR3 DNA reads TGTGCCAGCAGCGCCTCTCAAGCTTCGAACACTGAAGCTTTCTTT. The full variable domain, with the rest looked up from reference TRBV9 and TRBJ1-1, is DSGVTQTPKHLITATGQRVTLRCSPRSGDLSVYWYQQSLDQGLQFLIQYYNGEERAKGNILERFSAQQFPDLHSELNLSSLELGDSALYFCASSASQASNTEAFFGQGTRLTVV.

This clone was found once. This chain links TRBV18 with TRBJ2-1; 9 nucleotides agree with TRBD1. The V and J ends lost 6 bases and 8 bases, in that order; junction bases with no gene match: 11. The CDR3 contains 15 residues. The germline CDR1 and CDR2 sequences are KGHSH and LQKENI. The CDR3 region is CASSPGTGSVHEQFF. Written as DNA, the CDR3 is TGTGCCAGCTCCCCCGGGACAGGGTCGGTCCATGAGCAGTTCTTC.

This clone was recorded only once. The CDR3 sequence is CASSQVSRNTEAFF. CDR3 sequence (DNA): TGTGCCAGCAGCCAAGTCTCCCGTAACACTGAAGCTTTCTTT. The chain employs TRBV3-1 (or the pseudogene TRBV3-2) and TRBJ1-1, with D uncertain. Trimming removed 1 base from V and 2 bases from J, with 8 bases in between. CDR1 LGHDT and CDR2 YNNKEL come from the germline V gene (reference sequence). The CDR3 sequence is 14 residues long.

V usage is TRBV5-4 and J usage is TRBJ2-2, with D possibly TRBD1 on 5 matching bases. Per germline, CDR1 SGHNT and CDR2 YYREEE (reference sequence). The CDR3 has 15 amino acids. V lost 3 bases and J 3 bases, leaving 12 bases between the germline ends. The chain's CDR3 is CASSYDRGYTGELFF. The CDR3 nucleotides read TGTGCCAGCAGCTATGATAGGGGATACACCGGGGAGCTGTTTTTT.

V usage is TRBV5-8 and J usage is TRBJ1-5; 7 nucleotides match TRBD1. Per the germline V gene, CDR1 is SGHTS and CDR2 is YDEGEE. Losses at the gene ends were 4 bases for V and 5 bases for J; bases not matched to a gene: 3. The CDR3 is 13 residues long. The CDR3 loop is CASSHDRDQPQHF. The CDR3 DNA sequence: TGTGCCAGCAGCCATGACAGGGATCAGCCCCAGCATTTT.

This CDR3 is CASSPGGGQYEQYF. The DNA for the CDR3 is TGTGCCAGTAGCCCGGGAGGGGGCCAGTACGAGCAGTACTTC. The chain carries TRBV19 and TRBJ2-7; TRBD2 is a possible D gene (8 bases). With 6 bases removed from V and 4 bases from J, the gap between germline ends came to 16 bases. This CDR3 is 14 amino acids long. The germline V gene encodes CDR1 LNHDA and CDR2 SQIVND (reference sequence). Full variable domain (outside the CDR3, taken from reference TRBV19 and TRBJ2-7): DGGITQSPKYLFRKEGQNVTLSCEQNLNHDAMYWYRQDPGQGLRLIYYSQIVNDFQKGDIAEGYSVSREKKESFPLTVTSAQKNPTAFYLCASSPGGGQYEQYFGPGTRLTVT.

This chain links TRBV6-4 with TRBJ1-5, with a weak D call TRBD1 (5 bases). Trimming removed 4 bases at V and 5 bases at J, with 9 bases between. CDR3 length equals 13 residues. CDR1 and CDR2 (germline): MRHNA, SNTAGT. CDR3 nucleotides: TGTGCCAGCAGTGCCGACAGAGATCAGCCCCAGCATTTT. Residues: CASSADRDQPQHF.